Listed below are T cell receptor beta chains from one sample, sequenced in a study of cytomegalovirus exposure and HLA in healthy donors. Assay: immunoSEQ multiplex PCR; the TCRdb copy retains only in-frame clones and omits some. Among under 70,000 clones, under 80% were seen once, and the ten largest hold more than 5%. The sample taken for sequencing was PBMCs. These receptors all come from a male donor in good health and CMV-seropositive. CDR3s include the opening cysteine and the closing phenylalanine or tryptophan. D genes are given only for firm matches. A row's size may be missing; if present it is once, few, many or a size class.

V: TRBV7-9; length: 18; D: .; size: .; J: TRBJ2-6; DNA: TGTGCCAGCAGCGGGGGCGACAGCCGCTGGGCTGGGGCCAACGTCCTGACTTTC; CDR3: CASSGGDSRWAGANVLTF
V: TRBV30; length: 15; D: .; size: few; J: TRBJ2-7; DNA: TGTGCCTGGGGCGGGGTTGGCGGCCTCACCTACGAGCAGTACTTC; CDR3: CAWGGVGGLTYEQYF
V: TRBV7-2; length: 15; D: TRBD2; size: .; J: TRBJ2-7; DNA: TGTGCCAGCAGCTCGCACCGGGACTATACTTACGAGCAGTACTTC; CDR3: CASSSHRDYTYEQYF
V: TRBV5-1; length: 14; D: .; size: few; J: TRBJ1-1; DNA: TGCGCCAGCAGCTCCAGGGGTAGGGGCACTGAAGCTTTCTTT; CDR3: CASSSRGRGTEAFF
V: TRBV19; length: 18; D: TRBD1; size: .; J: TRBJ1-6; DNA: TGTGCCAGTAGCGATCCACGCGACAGGGGGAATTATAATTCACCCCTCCACTTT; CDR3: CASSDPRDRGNYNSPLHF
V: TRBV4-1; length: 13; D: TRBD1; size: .; J: TRBJ2-7; DNA: TGCGCCAGCAGCCTCGACAGGGCCCACGAGCAGTACTTC; CDR3: CASSLDRAHEQYF
V: TRBV30; length: 17; D: TRBD1; size: .; J: TRBJ1-6; DNA: TGTGCCTGGAGCGCTTCGCGGACAGGGGACTATAATTCACCCCTCCACTTT; CDR3: CAWSASRTGDYNSPLHF
V: TRBV18; length: 14; D: .; size: .; J: TRBJ1-2; DNA: TGTGCCAGCTCACCCTATAGGGGTCAGGGCGACTACACCTTC; CDR3: CASSPYRGQGDYTF
V: TRBV19; length: 16; D: TRBD1; size: .; J: TRBJ2-2; DNA: TGTGCCAGTAGTATTGGACAGGGTACGAACACCGGGGAGCTGTTTTTT; CDR3: CASSIGQGTNTGELFF
V: TRBV7-3; length: 15; D: TRBD1; size: .; J: TRBJ2-1; DNA: TGTGCCAGCAGCTCGGAAGGACAGGGGTACAATGAGCAGTTCTTC; CDR3: CASSSEGQGYNEQFF
V: TRBV7-6; length: 16; D: TRBD1; size: .; J: TRBJ2-4; DNA: TGTGCCAGCAGCTTAATGGGACAGGGGGCCAAAAACATTCAGTACTTC; CDR3: CASSLMGQGAKNIQYF
V: TRBV4-2; length: 17; D: .; size: few; J: TRBJ2-4; DNA: TGTGCCAGCAGCCAGGATTCCGGGGGGCGGGCCAAAAACATTCAGTACTTC; CDR3: CASSQDSGGRAKNIQYF
V: TRBV9; length: 14; D: .; size: .; J: TRBJ1-5; DNA: TGTGCCAGCAGCGTGGGGGCAGGGCATCAGCCCCAGCATTTT; CDR3: CASSVGAGHQPQHF
V: TRBV29-1; length: 12; D: .; size: .; J: TRBJ1-4; DNA: TGCAGCGTTGATTCCGGTAATGAAAAACTGTTTTTT; CDR3: CSVDSGNEKLFF
V: TRBV4-2; length: 16; D: .; size: .; J: TRBJ2-1; DNA: TGTGCCAGCAGCCCCGAGCCGGGACATCTGTACAATGAGCAGTTCTTC; CDR3: CASSPEPGHLYNEQFF
V: TRBV10-1; length: 16; D: TRBD1; size: .; J: TRBJ2-5; DNA: TGCGCCAGCCCAGGGACAGTCATACGGGGCCAAGAGACCCAGTACTTC; CDR3: CASPGTVIRGQETQYF
V: TRBV29-1; length: 15; D: .; size: .; J: TRBJ1-1; DNA: TGCAGCGTTGAAGAGACAGAGGCGAAACAGACTGAAGCTTTCTTT; CDR3: CSVEETEAKQTEAFF
V: TRBV15; length: 13; D: .; size: .; J: TRBJ1-1; DNA: TGTGCCACCAGCAGAGCTCCCGGCACTGAAGCTTTCTTT; CDR3: CATSRAPGTEAFF
V: TRBV5-1; length: 16; D: TRBD1; size: .; J: TRBJ1-2; DNA: TGCGCCAGCAGACGAGCCGGGACAGGGGGCGACTATGGCTACACCTTC; CDR3: CASRRAGTGGDYGYTF
V: TRBV7-2; length: 13; D: .; size: once; J: TRBJ1-5; DNA: TGTGCCAGCAGCTTACGGGGAAATCAGCCCCAGCATTTT; CDR3: CASSLRGNQPQHF
V: TRBV7-2; length: 16; D: TRBD2; size: .; J: TRBJ2-7; DNA: TGTGCCAGCAGCTATCGGGGGGGGCAGAGGTCCTACGAGCAGTACTTC; CDR3: CASSYRGGQRSYEQYF
V: TRBV27; length: 16; D: .; size: .; J: TRBJ1-6; DNA: TGTGCCAGCAGTGCCGACCAGATGCGGTCTAATTCACCCCTCCACTTT; CDR3: CASSADQMRSNSPLHF
V: TRBV27; length: 12; D: .; size: .; J: TRBJ2-1; DNA: TGTGCCAGCAGTGAATCCAGGGTGGAGCAGTTCTTC; CDR3: CASSESRVEQFF
V: TRBV30; length: 13; D: .; size: .; J: TRBJ1-2; DNA: TGTGCCTGGGCCCCCGGGAGATACTATGGCTACACCTTC; CDR3: CAWAPGRYYGYTF